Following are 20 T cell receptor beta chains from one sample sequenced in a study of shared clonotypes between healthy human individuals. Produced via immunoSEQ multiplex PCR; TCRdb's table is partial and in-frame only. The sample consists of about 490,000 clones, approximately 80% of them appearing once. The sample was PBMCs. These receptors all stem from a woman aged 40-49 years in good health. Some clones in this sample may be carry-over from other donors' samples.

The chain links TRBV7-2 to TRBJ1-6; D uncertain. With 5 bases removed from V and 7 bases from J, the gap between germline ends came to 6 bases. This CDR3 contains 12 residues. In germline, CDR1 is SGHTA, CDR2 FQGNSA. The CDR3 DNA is TGTGCCAGCAGCCCCCGGAATTCACCCCTCCACTTT. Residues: CASSPRNSPLHF.

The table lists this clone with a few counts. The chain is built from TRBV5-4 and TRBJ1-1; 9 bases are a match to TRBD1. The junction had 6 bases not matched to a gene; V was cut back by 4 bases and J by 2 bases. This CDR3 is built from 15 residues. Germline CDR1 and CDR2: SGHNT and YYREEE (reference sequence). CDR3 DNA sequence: TGTGCCAGCAGCACTCCGGGACAGGGCAACACTGAAGCTTTCTTT. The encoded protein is CASSTPGQGNTEAFF.

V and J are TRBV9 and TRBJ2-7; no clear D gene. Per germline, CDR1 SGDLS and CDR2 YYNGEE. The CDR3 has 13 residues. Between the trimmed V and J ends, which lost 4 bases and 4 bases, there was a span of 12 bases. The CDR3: CASSLGSDYEQYF. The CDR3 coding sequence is TGTGCCAGCAGCCTCGGTTCGGATTACGAGCAGTACTTC.

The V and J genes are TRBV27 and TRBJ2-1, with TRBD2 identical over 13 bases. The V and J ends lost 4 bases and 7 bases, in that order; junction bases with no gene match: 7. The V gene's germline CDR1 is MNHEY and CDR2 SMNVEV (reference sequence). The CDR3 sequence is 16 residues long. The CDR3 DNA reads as TGTGCCAGCAGTTCCCCCGGGACTAGCGGGAAGAATGAGCAGTTCTTC. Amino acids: CASSSPGTSGKNEQFF.

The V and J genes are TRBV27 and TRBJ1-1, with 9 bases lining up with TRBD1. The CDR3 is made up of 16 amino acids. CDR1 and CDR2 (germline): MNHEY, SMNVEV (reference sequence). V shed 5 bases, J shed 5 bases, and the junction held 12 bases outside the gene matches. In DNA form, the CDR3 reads TGTGCCAGCAGTGTACACAGGGGGCTCAGGGGAACTGAAGCTTTCTTT. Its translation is CASSVHRGLRGTEAFF.

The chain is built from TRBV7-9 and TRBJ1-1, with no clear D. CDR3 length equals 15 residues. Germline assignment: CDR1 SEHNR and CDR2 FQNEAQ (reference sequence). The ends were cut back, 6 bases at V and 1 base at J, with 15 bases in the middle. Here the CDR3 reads CASSSSLGRNTEAFF. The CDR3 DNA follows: TGTGCCAGCAGTTCAAGTCTCGGAAGGAACACTGAAGCTTTCTTT.

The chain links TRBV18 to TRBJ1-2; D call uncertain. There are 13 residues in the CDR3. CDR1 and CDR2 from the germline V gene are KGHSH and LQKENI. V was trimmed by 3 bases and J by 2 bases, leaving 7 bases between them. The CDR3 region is CASSPNGNYGYTF. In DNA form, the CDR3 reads TGTGCCAGCTCACCTAACGGGAACTATGGCTACACCTTC.

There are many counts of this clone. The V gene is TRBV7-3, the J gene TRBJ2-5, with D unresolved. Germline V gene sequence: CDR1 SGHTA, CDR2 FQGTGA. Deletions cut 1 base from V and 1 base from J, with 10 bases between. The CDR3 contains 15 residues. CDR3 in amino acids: CASSLIGRFQETQYF. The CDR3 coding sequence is TGTGCCAGCAGCTTAATCGGGCGTTTCCAAGAGACCCAGTACTTC.

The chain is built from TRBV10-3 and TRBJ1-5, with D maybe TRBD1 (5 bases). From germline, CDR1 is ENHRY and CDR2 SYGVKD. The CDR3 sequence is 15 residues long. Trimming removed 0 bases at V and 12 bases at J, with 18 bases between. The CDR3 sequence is CAISESGLGVGLQHF. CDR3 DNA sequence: TGTGCCATCAGTGAGTCGGGACTGGGGGTTGGCCTCCAGCATTTT.

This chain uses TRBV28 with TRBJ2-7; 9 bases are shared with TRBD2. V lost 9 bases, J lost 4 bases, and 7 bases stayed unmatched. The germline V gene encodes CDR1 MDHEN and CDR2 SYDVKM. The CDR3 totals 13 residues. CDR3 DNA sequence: TGTGCCAGTCGGAGCGGGAGGTGGTACGAGCAGTACTTC. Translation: CASRSGRWYEQYF.

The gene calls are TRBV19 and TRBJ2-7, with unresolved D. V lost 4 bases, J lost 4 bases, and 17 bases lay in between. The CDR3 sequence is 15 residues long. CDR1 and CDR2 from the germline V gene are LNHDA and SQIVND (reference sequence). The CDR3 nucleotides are TGTGCCAGTAGTAGAACTCCCAACTACCGATACGAGCAGTACTTC. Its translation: CASSRTPNYRYEQYF.

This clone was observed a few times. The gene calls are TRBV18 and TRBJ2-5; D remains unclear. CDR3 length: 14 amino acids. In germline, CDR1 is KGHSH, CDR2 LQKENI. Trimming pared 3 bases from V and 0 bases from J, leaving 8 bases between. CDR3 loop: CASSPTANQETQYF. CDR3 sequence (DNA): TGTGCCAGCTCACCCACGGCTAACCAAGAGACCCAGTACTTC.

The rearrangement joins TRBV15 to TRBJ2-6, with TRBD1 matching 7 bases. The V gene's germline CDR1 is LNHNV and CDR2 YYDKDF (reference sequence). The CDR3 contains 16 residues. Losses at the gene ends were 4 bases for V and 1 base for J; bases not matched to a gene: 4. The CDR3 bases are TGTGCCACCAGCACAAGCAGGGGGTCTGGGGCCAACGTCCTGACTTTC. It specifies CATSTSRGSGANVLTF.

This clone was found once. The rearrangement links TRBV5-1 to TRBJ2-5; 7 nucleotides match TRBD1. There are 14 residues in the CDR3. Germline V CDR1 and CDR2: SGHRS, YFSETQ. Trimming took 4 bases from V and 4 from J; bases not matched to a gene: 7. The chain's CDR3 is CASSPDRARETQYF. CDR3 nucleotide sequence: TGCGCCAGCAGCCCAGACAGGGCACGAGAGACCCAGTACTTC. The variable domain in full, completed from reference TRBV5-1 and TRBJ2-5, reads KAGVTQTPRYLIKTRGQQVTLSCSPISGHRSVSWYQQTPGQGLQFLFEYFSETQRNKGNFPGRFSGRQFSNSRSEMNVSTLELGDSALYLCASSPDRARETQYFGPGTRLLVL.

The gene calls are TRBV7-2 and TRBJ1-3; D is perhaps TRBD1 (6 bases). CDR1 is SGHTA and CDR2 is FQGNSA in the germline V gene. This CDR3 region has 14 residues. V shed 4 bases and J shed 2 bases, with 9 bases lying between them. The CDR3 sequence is CASSSPGAGNTIYF. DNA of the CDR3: TGTGCCAGCAGCTCCCCAGGGGCTGGAAACACCATATATTTT.

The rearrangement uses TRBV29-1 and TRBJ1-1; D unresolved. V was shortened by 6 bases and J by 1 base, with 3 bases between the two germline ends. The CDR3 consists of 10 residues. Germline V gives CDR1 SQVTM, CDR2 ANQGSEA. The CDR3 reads CSVRNTEAFF. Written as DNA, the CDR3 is TGCAGCGTCCGGAACACTGAAGCTTTCTTT.

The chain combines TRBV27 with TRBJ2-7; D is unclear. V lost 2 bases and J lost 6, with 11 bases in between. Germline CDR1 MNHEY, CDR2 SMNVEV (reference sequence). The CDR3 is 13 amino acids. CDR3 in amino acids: CASSLVDHGEQYF. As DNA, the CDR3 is TGTGCCAGCAGTTTAGTGGACCACGGCGAGCAGTACTTC.

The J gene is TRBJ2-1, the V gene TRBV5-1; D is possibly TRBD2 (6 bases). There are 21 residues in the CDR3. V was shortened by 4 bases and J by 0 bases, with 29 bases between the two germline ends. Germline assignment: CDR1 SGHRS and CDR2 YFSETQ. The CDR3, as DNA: TGCGCCAGCAGCAACCCGGGATCCGGGTCCGTAGCGGTGAGCTCCTACAATGAGCAGTTCTTC. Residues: CASSNPGSGSVAVSSYNEQFF.

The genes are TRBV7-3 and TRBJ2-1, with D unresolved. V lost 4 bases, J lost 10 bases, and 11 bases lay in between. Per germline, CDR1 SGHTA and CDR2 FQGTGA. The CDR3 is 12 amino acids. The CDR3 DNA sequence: TGTGCCAGCAGCTCCGCCCTGGGGGAGCAGTTCTTC. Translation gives CASSSALGEQFF.

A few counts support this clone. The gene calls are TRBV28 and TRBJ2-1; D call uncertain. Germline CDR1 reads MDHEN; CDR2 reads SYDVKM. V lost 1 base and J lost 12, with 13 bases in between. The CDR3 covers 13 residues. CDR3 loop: CASSLLSPGGQFF. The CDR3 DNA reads TGTGCCAGCAGTTTATTATCACCCGGCGGGCAGTTCTTC.